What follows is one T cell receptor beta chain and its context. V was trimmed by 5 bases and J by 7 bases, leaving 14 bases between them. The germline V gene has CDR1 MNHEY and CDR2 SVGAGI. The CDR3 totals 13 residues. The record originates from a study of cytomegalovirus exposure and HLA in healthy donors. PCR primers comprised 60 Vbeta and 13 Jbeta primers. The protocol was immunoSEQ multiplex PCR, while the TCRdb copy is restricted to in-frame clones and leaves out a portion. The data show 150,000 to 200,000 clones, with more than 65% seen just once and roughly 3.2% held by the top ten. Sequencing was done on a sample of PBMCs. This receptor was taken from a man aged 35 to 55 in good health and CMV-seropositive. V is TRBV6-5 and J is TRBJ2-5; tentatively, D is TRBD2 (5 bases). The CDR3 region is CASSEVLAGTQYF. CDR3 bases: TGTGCCAGCAGTGAAGTTCTTGCGGGGACCCAGTACTTC.